Below are 10 T cell receptor beta chains sequenced from a single sample in a study of CD8 T cell repertoires and HIV-1 epitope variants. Their specific antigens are unknown. The data were produced by immunoSEQ multiplex PCR, yet TCRdb's version contains in-frame clones alone and is incomplete. The sample carries more than 4,000 clones, 50% to 75% recorded once. Sample: cultured CD8+ T cells derived from PBMCs. The receptors here all came from a male donor with HIV.

Only one count was recorded for this clone. The rearrangement joins TRBV29-1 to TRBJ2-7; 7 bases are a match to TRBD1. Germline assignment: CDR1 SQVTM and CDR2 ANQGSEA. V was clipped by 0 bases and J by 2 bases; unmatched bases: 7. This CDR3 spans 15 amino acids. The CDR3: CSVEDPTGVAYEQYF. The CDR3 nucleotides read TGCAGCGTTGAAGACCCTACAGGGGTAGCCTACGAGCAGTACTTC.

By share of the sample, this clone is medium-sized. This chain uses TRBV4-2 with TRBJ2-7, with TRBD1 matching 7 bases. This CDR3 has 13 amino acids. CDR1 is LGHNA, CDR2 YNFKEQ, per germline. The J segment lost 5 bases and the V segment lost 2 bases, leaving 3 bases of the junction unmatched. The CDR3 is CASSQTGVNEQYF. CDR3 coding DNA: TGTGCCAGCAGCCAAACAGGGGTCAACGAGCAGTACTTC.

V gene TRBV27 combines with J gene TRBJ1-5, with 12 bases that match TRBD1. After removal of 0 bases from V and 8 bases from J, the junction contained 5 bases not matched to a gene. The CDR3 runs to 16 residues. Germline CDR1 reads MNHEY; CDR2 reads SMNVEV (reference sequence). Here the CDR3 DNA reads TGTGCCAGCAGTTTATCGGGACAGGGGGCGAAGGAGCCCCAGCATTTT. This encodes CASSLSGQGAKEPQHF.

V and J are TRBV6-5 and TRBJ2-5; tentatively, D is TRBD2 (5 bases). The last part of the DNA fits TRBJ2-7 better; the J call may be wrong. Per the germline V gene, CDR1 is MNHEY and CDR2 is SVGAGI. There are 15 residues in the CDR3. Here the CDR3 reads CASSPEDGLSYEQYF. The CDR3, as DNA: TGTGCCAGCAGCCCCGAGGACGGACTCTCCTACGAGCAGTACTTC.

This clone was seen a handful of times. Other DNA sequences from this sample encode an identical CDR3 as well. The V and J genes are TRBV27 and TRBJ2-7; 7 bases map to TRBD1. Trimming took 0 bases from V and 4 from J; bases not matched to a gene: 3. Germline lookup yields CDR1 MNHEY and CDR2 SMNVEV (reference sequence). The CDR3 totals 14 residues. CDR3 DNA: TGTGCCAGCAGTTTATCGCCCAGGGGGTACGAGCAGTACTTC. Protein sequence: CASSLSPRGYEQYF.

This clone has just one count. This rearrangement joins TRBV27 to TRBJ2-3, with a weak D call TRBD2 (5 bases). The germline V gene has CDR1 MNHEY and CDR2 SMNVEV (reference sequence). The V and J ends lost 3 bases and 2 bases respectively, with 15 bases between them. There are 16 residues in the CDR3. CDR3 coding DNA: TGTGCCAGCAGTTTCGGGATCGGTTATTCCACAGATACGCAGTATTTT. It translates to CASSFGIGYSTDTQYF.

A single count supports this clone. In DNA form, the CDR3 reads TGTGCCAGTGTGGACTATCCCTACAATGAGCAGTTCTTC. It specifies CASVDYPYNEQFF. V and J are TRBV19 and TRBJ2-1; the D gene is possibly TRBD2 (6 bases). Germline assignment: CDR1 LNHDA and CDR2 SQIVND (reference sequence). Between the trimmed V and J ends, which lost 8 bases and 2 bases, there was a span of 10 bases. The CDR3 is 13 residues long.

This chain joins TRBV6-5 and TRBJ1-3; TRBD1 aligns across 9 bases. The CDR3 extends over 15 amino acids. V gave up 2 bases and J gave up 6 bases; unmatched junction bases: 5. Looked up from germline, CDR1 is MNHEY and CDR2 is SVGAGI. The CDR3 region has the DNA TGTGCCAGCAGTTACAGTAGACAGGGGGAAAACACCATATATTTT. Translation gives CASSYSRQGENTIYF.

The sample holds a few counts of this clone. The chain recombines TRBV5-1 with TRBJ1-4; no reliable D call. The CDR3 has 14 amino acids. Between the trimmed V and J ends, which lost 3 bases and 6 bases, there was a span of 12 bases. Germline values: CDR1 SGHRS, CDR2 YFSETQ. The CDR3 is CASSSDPADEKLFF. The CDR3 bases are TGCGCCAGCAGCTCGGACCCGGCGGATGAAAAACTGTTTTTT.

V is TRBV7-8 and J is TRBJ2-1, with a tentative D call TRBD1 (6 bases). Germline CDR1 reads SGHVS; CDR2 reads FQNEAQ. V dropped 5 bases and J dropped 3 bases, with 23 bases sitting between them. The CDR3 loop spans 18 amino acids. In nucleotides, the CDR3 is TGTGCCAGCAGCCGTCTTGGTTTTTCAGACAGGCTCTACAATGAGCAGTTCTTC. Translation gives CASSRLGFSDRLYNEQFF.